This passage covers 27 T cell receptor beta chains from one sample sequenced in a study of T cells after posttransplantation cyclophosphamide. Method: immunoSEQ multiplex PCR; TCRdb's copy keeps in-frame clones and lacks some. The sample yields 6,000 to 8,500 clones, about 92% seen once. Treatment was busulfan-fludarabine conditioning, a marrow graft, and cyclophosphamide on days +3 and +4. Sequences were derived from PBMCs, sampled around 1,300 days after allogeneic stem cell transplant with posttransplant cyclophosphamide. These receptors were taken from a female patient in her fifties or sixties who received an allogeneic stem cell transplant from a related donor, was CMV-positive, and had no GVHD. These T cells may partly come from the graft donor.

The chain couples TRBV28 to TRBJ2-1; D is uncertain. This CDR3 comprises 15 residues. CDR1 is MDHEN and CDR2 is SYDVKM in the germline V gene. The V gene lost 3 bases and the J gene lost 0 bases, with 9 bases spanning the gap. This chain's CDR3 is CASSLSRTSYNEQFF. DNA of the CDR3: TGTGCCAGCAGTTTGAGCCGTACCTCCTACAATGAGCAGTTCTTC.

The rearrangement links TRBV18 to TRBJ1-4; D is ambiguous. Trimming pared 4 bases from V and 4 bases from J, leaving 16 bases between. The length of the CDR3 is 16 residues. The germline CDR1 and CDR2 sequences are KGHSH and LQKENI. The CDR3 loop is CASSLEYSNFNEKLFF. The CDR3, as DNA: TGTGCCAGCTCACTTGAATACTCGAACTTTAATGAAAAACTGTTTTTT.

The J gene is TRBJ2-3, the V gene TRBV30; perhaps TRBD2 as D (6 bases). Germline loops: CDR1 GTSNPN, CDR2 SVGIG (reference sequence). Between the trimmed V and J ends, which lost 0 bases and 0 bases, there was a span of 10 bases. The CDR3 spans 15 residues. In DNA, the CDR3 is TGTGCCTGGAGTGTACTGCGGGAAAGCACAGATACGCAGTATTTT. It translates to CAWSVLRESTDTQYF.

The chain joins TRBV15 to TRBJ2-1, with D maybe TRBD2 (6 bases). Trimming took off 1 base at V and 6 bases at J, with 13 bases between the two ends. Looked up from germline, CDR1 is LNHNV and CDR2 is YYDKDF (reference sequence). This CDR3 has 15 amino acids. CDR3 loop: CATSRGGGQRNEQFF. The DNA for the CDR3 is TGTGCCACCAGCAGAGGAGGAGGGCAACGCAATGAGCAGTTCTTC.

The chain links TRBV14 to TRBJ1-2, with a weak D call TRBD1 (5 bases). CDR3 length: 20 residues. Germline V gives CDR1 SGHDN, CDR2 FVKESK. V lost 0 bases and J lost 5, with 28 bases in between. CDR3 amino acids: CASSQEKNRYGRLCYYGYTF. The CDR3 nucleotides are TGTGCCAGCAGCCAAGAAAAAAACAGGTACGGTCGGTTGTGCTATTATGGCTACACCTTC.

The chain recombines TRBV27 with TRBJ2-2; D unclear. V dropped 5 bases and J dropped 4 bases, with 11 bases sitting between them. Germline lookup yields CDR1 MNHEY and CDR2 SMNVEV (reference sequence). The CDR3 has 14 residues. CDR3 amino acids: CASSPSVITGELFF. The CDR3 DNA follows: TGTGCCAGCAGTCCCTCAGTCATCACCGGGGAGCTGTTTTTT.

This chain links TRBV27 with TRBJ2-5; TRBD2 matches at 8 bases. CDR1 is MNHEY, CDR2 SMNVEV, per germline (reference sequence). This CDR3 is 18 amino acids long. V was pared by 6 bases and J by 5 bases, with 20 bases of the junction left unmatched. The CDR3 DNA sequence: TGTGCCAGCAGCCCCCACCCGCTAGCGGGTGGATTGAGGGAGACCCAGTACTTC. Amino acids: CASSPHPLAGGLRETQYF.

This chain uses TRBV7-8 with TRBJ2-5; D remains ambiguous. Per germline, CDR1 SGHVS and CDR2 FQNEAQ. The CDR3 has 14 residues. Trimming pared 2 bases from V and 5 bases from J, leaving 12 bases between. As DNA, the CDR3 is TGTGCCAGCAGCTTAACACCATCCTCCGAGACCCAGTACTTC. Translation gives CASSLTPSSETQYF.

V usage is TRBV21-1 and J usage is TRBJ2-3; TRBD2 reflects the table's D call only, with no check against the DNA. TRBV21-1 is a listed pseudogene. The CDR3 consists of 18 residues. In nucleotides, the CDR3 is TGTGCCAGCAGCAAGGCCTTTCCAGCGGGAGGGAGCGCAGATACGCAGTATTTT. As protein: CASSKAFPAGGSADTQYF.

The chain couples TRBV10-3 to TRBJ1-1; D is unclear. The germline gives CDR1 ENHRY, CDR2 SYGVKD. V was cut by 4 bases and J by 1 base, with 4 bases left in between. There are 12 residues in the CDR3. In nucleotides, the CDR3 is TGTGCCATCAGTGGAGAGAACACTGAAGCTTTCTTT. Its translation is CAISGENTEAFF.

This clone was recorded only once. The gene calls are TRBV7-9 and TRBJ2-5; D is uncertain. Germline values: CDR1 SEHNR, CDR2 FQNEAQ (reference sequence). The CDR3 consists of 15 residues. Trimming cost V 6 bases and J 2 bases, with 16 bases left between them. The CDR3 sequence is CASRVSLEAQETQYF. The CDR3 nucleotides are TGTGCCAGCAGGGTATCCCTTGAGGCACAAGAGACCCAGTACTTC.

This clone has a handful of counts. The V gene is TRBV29-1, the J gene TRBJ1-2; D remains unclear. Trimming removed 6 bases at V and 5 bases at J, with 13 bases between. This CDR3 spans 12 amino acids. Germline V lookup: CDR1 SQVTM, CDR2 ANQGSEA. As DNA, the CDR3 is TGCAGCGTCAAGAACCTCGGGTATGGCTACACCTTC. Protein sequence: CSVKNLGYGYTF.

The chain recombines TRBV7-2 with TRBJ2-1, with 10 bases that match TRBD2. Trimming took 6 bases from V and 6 from J; bases not matched to a gene: 11. CDR1 and CDR2 from the germline V gene are SGHTA and FQGNSA. This CDR3 contains 16 residues. CDR3 protein: CASSRDSGRASNEQFF. As DNA, the CDR3 is TGTGCCAGCAGTAGAGACAGCGGGAGGGCGTCCAATGAGCAGTTCTTC.

The rearrangement links TRBV19 to TRBJ1-4, with D perhaps TRBD1 (5 bases). The V and J ends lost 7 bases and 7 bases respectively, with 19 bases between them. CDR1 LNHDA and CDR2 SQIVND come from the germline V gene (reference sequence). This CDR3 spans 15 amino acids. This chain's CDR3 is CASTRLGTSGEKLFF. The DNA for the CDR3 is TGTGCCAGTACCCGGCTGGGGACTTCGGGTGAAAAACTGTTTTTT.

The V and J genes are TRBV19 and TRBJ2-3, with D possibly TRBD2 on 5 matching bases. This CDR3 spans 16 amino acids. V lost 7 bases and J lost 6, with 23 bases in between. Looked up from germline, CDR1 is LNHDA and CDR2 is SQIVND (reference sequence). This CDR3 reads CASTRVGLTIGDTQYF. DNA for the CDR3: TGTGCCAGTACCCGGGTAGGACTCACGATTGGGGATACGCAGTATTTT.

The chain couples TRBV4-1 to TRBJ1-1; 7 bases are shared with TRBD1. This CDR3 region has 15 residues. In germline, CDR1 is MGHRA, CDR2 YSYEKL. The V segment lost 1 base and the J segment 5 bases; nucleotides outside the gene matches: 7. The CDR3 sequence is CASSQGAQGVTEAFF. CDR3 nucleotide sequence: TGCGCCAGCAGCCAAGGAGCCCAGGGGGTAACTGAAGCTTTCTTT.

This chain uses TRBV30 with TRBJ2-6; D may be TRBD2 (5 bases). The V end was cut by 6 bases, the J end by 2 bases, with 8 bases between. CDR3 length equals 13 residues. Per the germline V gene, CDR1 is GTSNPN and CDR2 is SVGIG (reference sequence). CDR3 DNA sequence: TGTGCCTGCGGGATCCCTGGGGCCAACGTCCTGACTTTC. Translated, it gives CACGIPGANVLTF.

The rearrangement links TRBV15 to TRBJ1-2; the D is unclear. This CDR3 region has 14 residues. V was shortened by 1 base and J by 4 bases, with 10 bases between the two germline ends. Germline CDR1 reads LNHNV; CDR2 reads YYDKDF (reference sequence). The CDR3 DNA sequence: TGTGCCACCAGCAGAGCGGAGGGAGCCTATGGCTACACCTTC. Amino acids: CATSRAEGAYGYTF.

The chain links TRBV9 to TRBJ2-3; 9 bases match TRBD2. Trimming cost V 0 bases and J 11 bases; bases outside gene matches: 4. This CDR3 has 13 residues. Germline loops: CDR1 SGDLS, CDR2 YYNGEE. The chain's CDR3 is CASSVAGGGGQYF. DNA of the CDR3: TGTGCCAGCAGCGTAGCCGGCGGGGGGGGGCAGTATTTT.

J is TRBJ1-1 and V is TRBV6-1; possibly TRBD1 for D (6 bases). The CDR3 has 15 amino acids. CDR1 MNHNS and CDR2 SASEGT come from the germline V gene. V was trimmed by 6 bases and J by 8 bases, leaving 22 bases between them. DNA for the CDR3: TGTGCCAGCAGCGTCCGCACGGGACATGTCATGGAAGCTTTCTTT. It encodes CASSVRTGHVMEAFF.

This clone was detected a few times. The chain has TRBV5-8 and TRBJ2-2; the match to TRBD2 covers 12 bases. Trimming cost V 1 base and J 3 bases; bases outside gene matches: 4. Per the germline V gene, CDR1 is SGHTS and CDR2 is YDEGEE. The CDR3 totals 17 residues. The CDR3: CASSLPSGRDYTGELFF. CDR3 sequence (DNA): TGTGCCAGCAGCTTGCCTAGCGGGAGGGACTACACCGGGGAGCTGTTTTTT.

V usage is TRBV2 and J usage is TRBJ2-7, with 13 bases fitting TRBD2. Germline CDR1 reads SNHLY; CDR2 reads FYNNEI. The CDR3 length is 15 residues. The ends lost 4 bases at V and 2 bases at J; junction bases unmatched: 2. The CDR3 nucleotides read TGTGCCAGCAGTGCCGGACTAGCGGGAGCCTACGAGCAGTACTTC. Translation gives CASSAGLAGAYEQYF.

This chain uses TRBV6-4 with TRBJ2-1; TRBD2 matches 9 bases. The length of the CDR3 is 17 residues. The junction had 9 bases not matched to a gene; V was cut back by 1 base and J by 5 bases. Germline loops: CDR1 MRHNA, CDR2 SNTAGT. In DNA form, the CDR3 reads TGTGCCAGCAGTGACTACTTATTAGCGGGAGACCACAATGAGCAGTTCTTC. Translating gives CASSDYLLAGDHNEQFF.

V usage is TRBV28 and J usage is TRBJ1-5; 7 bases map to TRBD1. The CDR3 is made up of 15 amino acids. V was clipped by 3 bases and J by 3 bases; unmatched bases: 5. Germline V CDR1 and CDR2: MDHEN, SYDVKM. The CDR3 region is CASSLPGGNNQPQHF. In DNA, the CDR3 is TGTGCCAGCAGTTTGCCAGGGGGTAACAATCAGCCCCAGCATTTT.

A single count supports this clone. This chain connects TRBV6-6 to TRBJ1-5; unclear D gene. V gave up 0 bases and J gave up 1 base, with 7 bases separating them. The CDR3 is made up of 15 amino acids. Germline V gene sequence: CDR1 MNHNY, CDR2 SVGAGI (reference sequence). CDR3 sequence reads: CASSYSGPSNQPQHF. The CDR3 nucleotides read TGTGCCAGCAGTTACTCTGGGCCAAGCAATCAGCCCCAGCATTTT.

The chain employs TRBV27 and TRBJ2-7, with 8 positions matching TRBD2. Germline CDR1 and CDR2: MNHEY and SMNVEV (reference sequence). Trimming removed 3 bases from V and 8 bases from J; junction bases left unmatched: 9. CDR3 length: 14 residues. In DNA form, the CDR3 reads TGTGCCAGCAGTTTCAGCGGGAGCACAGGACAGCAGTACTTC. Its translation is CASSFSGSTGQQYF.

J is TRBJ2-1 and V is TRBV29-1, with D possibly being TRBD1 (6 bases). The CDR3 totals 13 residues. V dropped 7 bases and J dropped 10 bases, with 20 bases sitting between them. Germline V lookup: CDR1 SQVTM, CDR2 ANQGSEA. The CDR3 protein is CSATGQTRGEQFF. The CDR3 region has the DNA TGCAGCGCTACGGGACAAACTAGGGGGGAGCAGTTCTTC.